The T cell receptor (beta chain) under discussion was sequenced for a study of cytomegalovirus exposure and HLA in healthy donors. PCR amplification relied on 60 Vbeta primers (plus 13 Jbeta primers). Assay: immunoSEQ multiplex PCR; the TCRdb copy retains only in-frame clones and omits some. This sample has under 200,000 clones, with over 75% found just once. From germline, CDR1 is SGHTA and CDR2 FQGTGA. With V trimmed by 1 base and J by 7 bases, 11 bases remained unmatched. This CDR3 is 17 amino acids long. The chain has TRBV7-3 and TRBJ2-2, with TRBD1 matching 8 bases. This TCR derives from a woman aged 30 to 39 in good health and CMV-seronegative. The sequencing input was PBMCs. CDR3 coding DNA: TGTGCCAGCAGCTTAATGGGACGGACAGGGAAGGGCGGGGAGCTGTTTTTT. Amino acids: CASSLMGRTGKGGELFF.